A single sample is the source of the 3 T cell receptor beta chains below, sequenced in a study of T-cell memory formation after mild COVID-19. TCRdb itself ran the 5' RACE reads through MiXCR, one entry per CDR3 protein. Of over 300,000 distinct CDR3 sequences in the sample, less than 25% were seen once. Sequenced material: PBMCs or a T cell subset sorted from them (not recorded which). These receptors all come from a man aged 18 to 29 who had mild COVID-19 (a few samples of this study predate the infection). Cell type and time point are not known.

The V call is TRBV24-1, the J call TRBJ1-5; tentatively, D is TRBD1 (6 bases). The germline V gene encodes CDR1 KGHDR and CDR2 SFDVKD. Trimming took 4 bases from V and 0 from J, leaving 18 bases between them. This CDR3 contains 18 residues. Here the CDR3 DNA reads TGTGCCACCAGTGAAACTACCGGGACATCTTATAGCAATCAGCCCCAGCATTTT. The encoded protein is CATSETTGTSYSNQPQHF.

This clonotype was detected a few times. The chain links TRBV29-1 to TRBJ2-5, with D perhaps TRBD2 (6 bases). Germline-derived CDR1 and CDR2 are SQVTM and ANQGSEA. This CDR3 is 14 amino acids long. Trimming cost V 0 bases and J 5 bases, with 13 bases left between them. The CDR3 loop reads CSVEDPGGWETQYF. Written as DNA, the CDR3 is TGCAGCGTTGAAGATCCCGGGGGATGGGAGACCCAGTACTTC.

This clonotype has at least ten counts. V gene TRBV20-1 combines with J gene TRBJ2-7; D not certain. The CDR3 spans 12 residues. With 3 bases removed from V and 0 bases from J, the gap between germline ends came to 6 bases. Germline V CDR1 and CDR2: DFQATT, SNEGSKA (reference sequence). The CDR3 DNA follows: TGCAGTGCTAGTTATAACTCCTACGAGCAGTACTTC. Its translation: CSASYNSYEQYF.